This passage covers 2 T cell receptor beta chains from one sample sequenced in a study of CD8+CD57+ T cells in acquired aplastic anemia. It was patients with CD8+CD57+ cell expansion by flow cytometry who were chosen for sequencing. Genomic DNA served as template for TCR beta VDJ and CDR3 profiling. TCRdb processed the reads anew with MiXCR; each CDR3 protein has one entry. The table lists about 290,000 distinct CDR3 sequences, under 60% of them singletons, with 1.3% in the top ten. The source material was sorted CD4+, CD8+, or CD8+CD57+ T cells (not recorded which) from PBMCs. These receptors originate from a human donor with aplastic anemia.

The V and J genes are TRBV24-1 and TRBJ2-3; D might be TRBD1 (5 bases). Germline lookup yields CDR1 KGHDR and CDR2 SFDVKD. Trimming removed 3 bases at V and 2 bases at J, with 8 bases between. This CDR3 contains 14 residues. The CDR3 coding sequence is TGTGCCACCAGTGATGAAGGGGCCACAGATACGCAGTATTTT. Protein product: CATSDEGATDTQYF.

This clonotype was counted ten times or more. V and J are TRBV25-1 and TRBJ1-4, with a possible D match to TRBD1 (5 bases). Trimming took 9 bases from V and 1 from J, leaving 15 bases between them. Germline CDR1 and CDR2: MGHDK and SYGVNS. This CDR3 spans 15 amino acids. CDR3 DNA sequence: TGTGCCAGTGCCCGGACGGGGGTAACTAATGAAAAACTGTTTTTT. It yields the protein CASARTGVTNEKLFF.